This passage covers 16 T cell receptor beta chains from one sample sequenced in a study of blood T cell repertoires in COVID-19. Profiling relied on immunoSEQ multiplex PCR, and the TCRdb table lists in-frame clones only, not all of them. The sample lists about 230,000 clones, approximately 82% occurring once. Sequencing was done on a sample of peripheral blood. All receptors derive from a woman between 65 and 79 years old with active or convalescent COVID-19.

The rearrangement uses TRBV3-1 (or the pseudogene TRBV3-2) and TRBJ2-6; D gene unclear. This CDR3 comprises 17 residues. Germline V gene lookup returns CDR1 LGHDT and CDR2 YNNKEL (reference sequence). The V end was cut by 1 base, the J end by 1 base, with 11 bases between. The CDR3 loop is CASSQVLRTSGANVLTF. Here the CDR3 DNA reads TGTGCCAGCAGCCAAGTGCTTCGAACTTCTGGGGCCAACGTCCTGACTTTC.

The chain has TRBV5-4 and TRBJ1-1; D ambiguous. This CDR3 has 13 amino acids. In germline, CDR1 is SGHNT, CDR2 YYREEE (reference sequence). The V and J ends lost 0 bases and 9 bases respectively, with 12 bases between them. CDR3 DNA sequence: TGTGCCAGCAGCTTGGTGCCCGACAAGCAAGCTTTCTTT. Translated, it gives CASSLVPDKQAFF.

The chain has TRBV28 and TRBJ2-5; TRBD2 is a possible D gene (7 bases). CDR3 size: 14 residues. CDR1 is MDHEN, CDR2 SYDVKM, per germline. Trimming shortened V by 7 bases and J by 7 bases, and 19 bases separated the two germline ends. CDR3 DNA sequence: TGTGCCAGCATAGGGGGGGCGCCAACAGGGACCCAGTACTTC. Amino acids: CASIGGAPTGTQYF.

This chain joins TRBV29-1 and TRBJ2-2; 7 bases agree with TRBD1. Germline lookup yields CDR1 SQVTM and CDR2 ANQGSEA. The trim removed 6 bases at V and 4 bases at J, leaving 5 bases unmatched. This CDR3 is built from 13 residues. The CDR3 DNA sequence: TGCAGCGTCGGACAGGCAGGCACCGGGGAGCTGTTTTTT. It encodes CSVGQAGTGELFF.

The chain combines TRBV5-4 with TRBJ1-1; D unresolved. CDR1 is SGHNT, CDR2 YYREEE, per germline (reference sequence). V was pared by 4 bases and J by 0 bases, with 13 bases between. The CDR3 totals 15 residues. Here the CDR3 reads CASSPRRTMNTEAFF. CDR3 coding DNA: TGTGCCAGCAGCCCCCGACGGACTATGAACACTGAAGCTTTCTTT.

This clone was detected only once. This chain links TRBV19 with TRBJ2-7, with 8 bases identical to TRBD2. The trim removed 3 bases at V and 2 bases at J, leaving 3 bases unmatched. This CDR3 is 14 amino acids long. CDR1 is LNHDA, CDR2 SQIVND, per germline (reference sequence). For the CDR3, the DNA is TGTGCCAGTAGTATGGGACTAGAACCCTACGAGCAGTACTTC. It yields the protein CASSMGLEPYEQYF.

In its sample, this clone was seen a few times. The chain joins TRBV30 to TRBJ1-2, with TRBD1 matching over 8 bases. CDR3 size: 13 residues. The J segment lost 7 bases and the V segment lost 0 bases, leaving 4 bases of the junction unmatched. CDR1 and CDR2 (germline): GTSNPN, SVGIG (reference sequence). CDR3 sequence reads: CAWSVLDRGGYTF. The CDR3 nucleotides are TGTGCCTGGAGTGTACTTGACAGGGGTGGCTACACCTTC.

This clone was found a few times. The CDR3 coding sequence is TGTGCCAGCAGTTCCACAGGGGGCGCGAAGCCCCAGCATTTT. This gives the protein CASSSTGGAKPQHF. The chain employs TRBV6-2 or TRBV6-3 and TRBJ1-5, with TRBD1 matching 9 bases. Per the germline V gene, CDR1 is MNHEY and CDR2 is SVGEGT. V lost 4 bases and J lost 8; bases outside the gene matches: 6. This CDR3 is 14 amino acids long.

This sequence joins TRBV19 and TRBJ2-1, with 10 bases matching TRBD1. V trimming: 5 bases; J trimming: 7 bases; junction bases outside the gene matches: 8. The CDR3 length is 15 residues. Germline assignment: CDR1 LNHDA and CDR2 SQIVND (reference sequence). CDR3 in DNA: TGTGCCAGTAGTCACCTCGGGACAGGGGCTAATGAGCAGTTCTTC. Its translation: CASSHLGTGANEQFF.

In DNA form, the CDR3 reads TGTGCCAGTAAGGGGGCGCGGCAGGGGTTGATCGAGCAGTACTTC. This translates into CASKGARQGLIEQYF. The gene calls are TRBV19 and TRBJ2-7, with TRBD1 identical over 7 bases. After removal of 7 bases from V and 6 bases from J, the junction contained 15 bases not matched to a gene. This CDR3 region has 15 residues. Germline V gives CDR1 LNHDA, CDR2 SQIVND (reference sequence).

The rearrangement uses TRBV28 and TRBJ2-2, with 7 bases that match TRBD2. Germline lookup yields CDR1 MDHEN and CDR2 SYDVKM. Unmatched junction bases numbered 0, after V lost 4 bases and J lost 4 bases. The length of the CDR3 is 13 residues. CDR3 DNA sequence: TGTGCCAGCAGTTGGACTAGCACCGGGGAGCTGTTTTTT. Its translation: CASSWTSTGELFF.

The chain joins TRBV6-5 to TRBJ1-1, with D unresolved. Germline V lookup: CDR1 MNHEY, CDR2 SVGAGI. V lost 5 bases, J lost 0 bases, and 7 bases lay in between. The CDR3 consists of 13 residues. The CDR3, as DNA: TGTGCCAGCAGTCCCAATGTGAACACTGAAGCTTTCTTT. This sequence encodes CASSPNVNTEAFF.

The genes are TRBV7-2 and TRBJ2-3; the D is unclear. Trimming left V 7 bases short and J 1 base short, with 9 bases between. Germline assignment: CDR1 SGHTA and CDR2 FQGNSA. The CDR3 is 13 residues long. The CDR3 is CASKATGTDTQYF. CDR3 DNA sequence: TGTGCCAGCAAGGCTACAGGCACAGATACGCAGTATTTT.

Here the CDR3 DNA reads TGTGCCATCAGTAAGGACAGGGGGAACACTGAAGCTTTCTTT. Translated: CAISKDRGNTEAFF. The chain has TRBV10-3 and TRBJ1-1; 9 nucleotides match TRBD1. This CDR3 is built from 14 residues. Germline V CDR1 and CDR2: ENHRY, SYGVKD. V gave up 5 bases and J gave up 1 base; unmatched junction bases: 2.

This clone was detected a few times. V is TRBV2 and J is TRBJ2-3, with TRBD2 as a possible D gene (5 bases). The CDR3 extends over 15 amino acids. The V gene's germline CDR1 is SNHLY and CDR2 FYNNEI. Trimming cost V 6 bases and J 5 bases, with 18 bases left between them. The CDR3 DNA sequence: TGTGCCAGCAGCGAGAACGGACTCGCAGGAGATACGCAGTATTTT. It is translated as CASSENGLAGDTQYF. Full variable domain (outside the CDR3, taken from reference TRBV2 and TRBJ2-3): EPEVTQTPSHQVTQMGQEVILRCVPISNHLYFYWYRQILGQKVEFLVSFYNNEISEKSEIFDDQFSVERPDGSNFTLKIRSTKLEDSAMYFCASSENGLAGDTQYFGPGTRLTVL.

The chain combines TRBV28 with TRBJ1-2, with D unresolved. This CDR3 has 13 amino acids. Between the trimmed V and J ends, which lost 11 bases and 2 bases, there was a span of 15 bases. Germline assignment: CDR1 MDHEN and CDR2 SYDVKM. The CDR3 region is CAGAMRGNYGYTF. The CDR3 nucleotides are TGTGCCGGCGCCATGCGGGGAAACTATGGCTACACCTTC.